Sequencing of this T cell receptor (beta chain) was carried out in a study of CD8+ T cells in alopecia areata. Study-wide context: In an open-label trial, patients got 5 to 10 mg tofacitinib twice daily. Study findings and constraints: It was observed that many expanded lesional clones persisted in scalp and blood during tofacitinib. Compared with mice, patients displayed less clear TCR sharing, possibly for HLA-related reasons.

Treatment: oral pan-JAK inhibitor, 5-10 mg twice daily. PBMC-derived CD4+ and CD8+ T cells were sorted. Extracted from the samples, RNA was reverse transcribed into cDNA to serve as the sequencing template. This table comes from immunoSEQ multiplex PCR, and its TCRdb copy is limited to in-frame clones, with some not included. This sample carries about 220,000 clones, under 75% of them seen once, and the ten largest clones take 1.6%. The CDR3 runs 12 residues. Germline V lookup: CDR1 SGHTA, CDR2 FQGNSA. V was shortened by 7 bases and J by 7 bases, with 11 bases between the two germline ends. On this clone itself: What it binds is not known.

The rearrangement links TRBV7-2 to TRBJ1-5; TRBD1 is a possible D gene (5 bases). The sequenced sample was CD4+ T cells sorted from blood, obtained at week 4, from a patient treated with tofacitinib. The TCR sequence derives from a human donor with alopecia areata. The CDR3 nucleotides are TGTGCCAGCACCCAGCCAGGGCAGCCCCAGCATTTT. Its translation: CASTQPGQPQHF.